A selection of T cell receptor beta chains follows, all from one sample in a study of cytomegalovirus exposure and HLA in healthy donors. Only in-frame clones appear in the TCRdb table, and some are missing; sequencing was by immunoSEQ multiplex PCR. The repertoire table contains some 120,000 clones. The sequenced material came from PBMCs. These receptors were collected from a man aged 35 to 55 in good health and CMV-seronegative. The CDR3 runs from the conserved cysteine through the conserved F or W. Each record gives: J gene, V gene, CDR3 protein.

>TRBJ1-4|TRBV10-2
CASTERGGTNEKLFF
>TRBJ1-4|TRBV5-1
CASSSRQGAGEKLFF
>TRBJ2-3|TRBV5-4
CASSPGLAGSDTQYF
>TRBJ1-6|TRBV19
CASSLYSGTGDSPLHF
>TRBJ2-1|TRBV29-1
CSVESGRHNEQFF
>TRBJ2-3|TRBV7-2
CASSMGLATDTQYF
>TRBJ2-3|TRBV6-7
CASSRVWWEGHTQYF
>TRBJ1-1|TRBV4-1
CASSQDPGRPNTEAFF
>TRBJ2-3|TRBV6-4
CASSDSGLAGDTQYF
>TRBJ1-1|TRBV13
CASSAYRGTEAFF
>TRBJ2-7|TRBV5-6
CASSFLAGEQYF
>TRBJ1-2|TRBV30
CAWSVGYQQGAKEYGYTF
>TRBJ1-2|TRBV6-6
CASSYGGTSNYGYTF
>TRBJ2-1|TRBV19
CASSIGTSYNEQFF
>TRBJ1-2|TRBV15
CATSPPRQLYGYTF
>TRBJ1-5|TRBV15
CATSRGSQSNQPQHF
>TRBJ2-1|TRBV19
CASKIQGPHNEQFF
>TRBJ2-5|TRBV27
CASSLGLAGETQYF
>TRBJ1-2|TRBV4-1
CASSQVAPVYGYTF
>TRBJ1-2|TRBV7-2
CASRKLQELYGYTF
>TRBJ1-2|TRBV5-1
CASSTRQGVNYGYTF
>TRBJ2-3|TRBV5-1
CASSVTSASTDTQYF
>TRBJ2-3|TRBV19
CASSFWTSGRDTQYF
>TRBJ1-5|TRBV7-2
CASTITGGQPQHF